This note documents a single TCR beta chain sequence. A read error may account for a junction end that differs from germline. This CDR3 comprises 13 residues. CDR1 SSHAT and CDR2 FNYEAQ come from the germline V gene (reference sequence). These data originate in a study of blood T cell repertoires in COVID-19. Study-level background: The study drew acute and convalescent COVID-19 samples from the United States, Italy and Spain. PBMCs, B-cell-depleted T cells, or T cells provided the cDNA or gDNA that made up the material.

TCRdb keeps only in-frame clones here, not all; method: immunoSEQ multiplex PCR. The sample includes around 140,000 clones, over 70% of them seen just once. The sequenced sample was peripheral blood. The rearrangement joins TRBV7-7 to TRBJ1-1, with TRBD1 matching over 12 bases. The sequence derives from a woman aged 55 to 70 with acute or convalescent COVID-19. CDR3 amino acids: CASSPGTGGLAFF. The CDR3 DNA sequence: TGTGCTAGCAGCCCTGGGACAGGGGGCTTAGCTTTCTTT.